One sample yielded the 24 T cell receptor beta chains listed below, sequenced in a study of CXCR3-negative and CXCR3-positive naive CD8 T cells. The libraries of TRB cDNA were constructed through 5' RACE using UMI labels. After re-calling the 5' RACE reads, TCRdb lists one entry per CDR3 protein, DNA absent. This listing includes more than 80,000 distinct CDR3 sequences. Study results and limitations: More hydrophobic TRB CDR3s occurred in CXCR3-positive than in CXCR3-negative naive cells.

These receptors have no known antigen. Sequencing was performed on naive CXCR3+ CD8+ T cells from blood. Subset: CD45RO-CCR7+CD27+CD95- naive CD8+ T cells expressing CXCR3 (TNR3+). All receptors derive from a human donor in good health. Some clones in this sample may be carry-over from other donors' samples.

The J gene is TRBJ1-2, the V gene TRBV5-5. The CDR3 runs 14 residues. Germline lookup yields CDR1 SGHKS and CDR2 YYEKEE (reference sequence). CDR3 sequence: CASSTDRAYYGYTF.

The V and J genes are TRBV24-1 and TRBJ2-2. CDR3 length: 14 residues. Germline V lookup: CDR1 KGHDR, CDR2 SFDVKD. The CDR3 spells CATGDDGLTGELFF.

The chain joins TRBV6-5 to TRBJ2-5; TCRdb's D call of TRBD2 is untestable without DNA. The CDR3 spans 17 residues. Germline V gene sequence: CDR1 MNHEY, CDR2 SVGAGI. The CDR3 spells CASSYSGTTETQETQYF.

CDR3 protein: CASSARQSYNSPLHF. The gene calls are TRBV27 and TRBJ1-6; checking the TCRdb D call of TRBD1 is not possible without DNA. The CDR3 loop spans 15 amino acids. The germline V gene has CDR1 MNHEY and CDR2 SMNVEV (reference sequence).

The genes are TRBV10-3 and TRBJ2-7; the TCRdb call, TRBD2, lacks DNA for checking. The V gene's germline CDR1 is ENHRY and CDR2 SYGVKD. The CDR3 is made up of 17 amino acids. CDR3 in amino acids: CAITDDGLAGGFGEQYF.

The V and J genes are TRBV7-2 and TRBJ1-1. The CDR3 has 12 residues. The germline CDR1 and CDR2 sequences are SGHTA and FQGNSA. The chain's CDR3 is CASSLEYRKAFF.

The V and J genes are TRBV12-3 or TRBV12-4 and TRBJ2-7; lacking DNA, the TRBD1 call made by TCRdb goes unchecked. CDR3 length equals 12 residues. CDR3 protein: CASSPWGSEQYF.

The CDR3 loop reads CASSPGGSFTYNEQFF. The chain combines TRBV6-5 with TRBJ2-1; the D gene TCRdb calls, TRBD1, cannot be checked with no DNA. Germline CDR1 MNHEY, CDR2 SVGAGI. The CDR3 totals 16 residues.

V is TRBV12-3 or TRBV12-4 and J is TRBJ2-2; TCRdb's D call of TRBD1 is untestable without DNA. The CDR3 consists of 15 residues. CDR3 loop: CASSLRGLDTGELFF.

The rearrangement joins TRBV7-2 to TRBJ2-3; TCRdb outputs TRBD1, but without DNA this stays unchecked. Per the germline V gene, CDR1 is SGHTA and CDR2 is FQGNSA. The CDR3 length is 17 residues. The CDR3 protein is CASSHNPGTYSTDTQYF.

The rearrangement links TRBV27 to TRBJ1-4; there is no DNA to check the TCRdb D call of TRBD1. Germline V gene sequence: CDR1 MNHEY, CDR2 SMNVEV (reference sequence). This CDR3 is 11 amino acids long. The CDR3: CASSLGQELFF.

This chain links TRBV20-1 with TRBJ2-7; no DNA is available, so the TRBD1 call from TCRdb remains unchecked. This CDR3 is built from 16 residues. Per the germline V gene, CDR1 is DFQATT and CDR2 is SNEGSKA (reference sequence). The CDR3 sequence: CSARDHRGLYPREQYF.

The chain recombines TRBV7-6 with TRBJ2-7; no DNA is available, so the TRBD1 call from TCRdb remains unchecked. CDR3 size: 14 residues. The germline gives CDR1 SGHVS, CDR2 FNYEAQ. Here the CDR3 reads CASSRAGGSYEQYF.

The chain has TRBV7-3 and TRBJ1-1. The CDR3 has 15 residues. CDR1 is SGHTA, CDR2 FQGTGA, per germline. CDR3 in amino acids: CASSLNRVPNTEAFF.

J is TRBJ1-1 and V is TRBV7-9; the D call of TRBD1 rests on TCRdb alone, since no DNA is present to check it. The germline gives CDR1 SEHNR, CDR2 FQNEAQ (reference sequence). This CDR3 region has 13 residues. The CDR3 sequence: CASRGELYTEAFF.

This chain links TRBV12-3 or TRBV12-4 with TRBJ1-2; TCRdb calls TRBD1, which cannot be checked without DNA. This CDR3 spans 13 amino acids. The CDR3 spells CASSLTVSYGYTF.

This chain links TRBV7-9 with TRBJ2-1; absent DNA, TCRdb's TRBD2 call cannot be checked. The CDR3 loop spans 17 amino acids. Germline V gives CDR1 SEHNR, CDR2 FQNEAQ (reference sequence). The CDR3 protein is CASSPWTSGGAFNEQFF.

CDR3 in amino acids: CATSREQGGYEQYF. The chain joins TRBV15 to TRBJ2-7; there is no DNA to check the TCRdb D call of TRBD2. The V gene's germline CDR1 is LNHNV and CDR2 YYDKDF (reference sequence). The CDR3 has 14 amino acids.

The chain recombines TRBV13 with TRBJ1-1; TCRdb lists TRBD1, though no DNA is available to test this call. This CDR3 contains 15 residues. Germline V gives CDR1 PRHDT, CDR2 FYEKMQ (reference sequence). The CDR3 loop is CASHYTGQGSPEAFF. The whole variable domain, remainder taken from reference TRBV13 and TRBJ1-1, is AAGVIQSPRHLIKEKRETATLKCYPIPRHDTVYWYQQGPGQDPQFLISFYEKMQSDKGSIPDRFSAQQFSDYHSELNMSSLELGDSALYFCASHYTGQGSPEAFFGQGTRLTVV.

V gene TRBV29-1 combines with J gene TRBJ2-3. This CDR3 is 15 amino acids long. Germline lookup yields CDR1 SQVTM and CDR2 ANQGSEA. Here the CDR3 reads CSVDEAHHSTDTQYF.

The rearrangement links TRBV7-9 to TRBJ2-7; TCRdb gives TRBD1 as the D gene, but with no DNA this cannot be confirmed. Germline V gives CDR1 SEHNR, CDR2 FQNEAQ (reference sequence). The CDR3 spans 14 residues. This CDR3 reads CASSHTGGKNEQYF.

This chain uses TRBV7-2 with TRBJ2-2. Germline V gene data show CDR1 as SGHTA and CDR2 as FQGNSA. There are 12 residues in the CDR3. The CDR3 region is CASSLPLGELFF.

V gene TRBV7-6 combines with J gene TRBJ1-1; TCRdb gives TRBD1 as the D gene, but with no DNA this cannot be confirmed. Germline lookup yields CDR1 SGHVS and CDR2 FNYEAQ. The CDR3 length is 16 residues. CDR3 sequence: CASSLGSPRPNTEAFF.

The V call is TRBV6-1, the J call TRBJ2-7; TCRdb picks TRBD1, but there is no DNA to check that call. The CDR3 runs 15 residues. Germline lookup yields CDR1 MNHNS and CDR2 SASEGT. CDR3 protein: CASSEGTGGSYEQYF.